Listed here is a single T cell receptor (beta chain). Antigen specificity is unknown. The entry originates in a study of Ad26.COV2.S vaccination and SARS-CoV-2 variants. Across the study: The Ad26.COV2.S arm of the COV1001 trial was where the donor was placed.

Treatment noted: 19 received Ad26.COV2.S at low or high dose, single or two shots; a few received placebo; per-sample allocation not given. Material that was analyzed had been drawn on day 63 after the first vaccine or placebo injection. At a Boston site, the person donating was an adult of 18-55 years. Study-level results: Substantial response breadth was reportedly seen for spike-specific CD8+ and CD4+ T cells after vaccination. TCR breadth and depth analyses may have underestimated total T cell responses.

The data were produced by immunoSEQ multiplex PCR, yet TCRdb's version contains in-frame clones alone and is incomplete. Among about 480,000 clones, 87% were seen once, and the ten largest hold 13%. The germline V gene encodes CDR1 GTSNPN and CDR2 SVGIG (reference sequence). V was pared by 0 bases and J by 8 bases, with 11 bases between. The CDR3 loop spans 14 amino acids. This rearrangement joins TRBV30 to TRBJ1-6; no reliable D call. This specimen consisted of peripheral blood, obtained in a trial of Ad26.COV2.S vaccine versus placebo. The sequence came from a person aged 18-60 years who received the Ad26.COV2.S COVID-19 vaccine or a placebo. CDR3 in amino acids: CAWSVSASDSPLHF. As DNA, the CDR3 is TGTGCCTGGAGTGTTTCGGCTTCCGATTCACCCCTCCACTTT.